These 9 T cell receptor beta chains came from one sample sequenced in a study of regulatory T cells in long-lasting Graves disease. Assembly of TCR beta libraries relied on iRepertoire HTBI primers together with Arm-PCR of CDR3 regions. MiXCR, applied by TCRdb to the multiplex PCR reads, yields one record per CDR3 protein. The sample carries about 310,000 distinct CDR3 sequences, about a sixth recorded once. Time point of the sample: newly diagnosed GD, antithyroid drugs for less than 3 months. Preparation of the TCR library used RNA extracted from PBMCs. The starting material was peripheral blood mononuclear cells (PBMCs), obtained at new diagnosis, from a patient treated with antithyroid drugs. The source is a female donor with Graves disease.

This clonotype was detected a few times. This rearrangement joins TRBV29-1 to TRBJ2-5, with TRBD2 matching over 8 bases. The CDR3 spans 12 residues. From germline, CDR1 is SQVTM and CDR2 ANQGSEA. The V segment lost 5 bases and the J segment 5 bases; nucleotides outside the gene matches: 4. The CDR3 is CSVREGAETQYF. DNA of the CDR3: TGCAGCGTTCGGGAGGGAGCTGAGACCCAGTACTTC.

This clonotype was seen many times. This chain's CDR3 is CSAPRDRVRGETQYF. DNA for the CDR3: TGCAGTGCCCCCCGGGACAGGGTTCGAGGGGAGACCCAGTACTTC. V is TRBV20-1 and J is TRBJ2-5; TRBD1 agrees at 9 bases. The germline V gene has CDR1 DFQATT and CDR2 SNEGSKA (reference sequence). J gave up 5 bases and V 6 bases, and 13 bases lay outside the gene matches. This CDR3 is 15 amino acids long.

Only a few counts were recorded for this clonotype. CDR3 protein: CASSFPGQRLYEQFF. The CDR3, as DNA: TGTGCCAGCAGCTTCCCCGGGCAGCGCCTATATGAGCAGTTCTTC. The chain recombines TRBV7-2 with TRBJ2-1; D gene unclear. This CDR3 contains 15 residues. V lost 3 bases and J 8 bases, leaving 17 bases between the germline ends. Germline CDR1 reads SGHTA; CDR2 reads FQGNSA.

The chain is built from TRBV24-1 and TRBJ1-1; D might be TRBD1 (6 bases). The CDR3 is 13 amino acids. With 3 bases removed from V and 4 bases from J, the gap between germline ends came to 8 bases. CDR1 is KGHDR and CDR2 is SFDVKD in the germline V gene. CDR3 nucleotide sequence: TGTGCCACCAGTGATACAGGGTTCACTGAAGCTTTCTTT. It specifies CATSDTGFTEAFF.

This clonotype was observed a few times. This chain links TRBV7-2 with TRBJ1-2; 7 bases fit TRBD1. This CDR3 comprises 14 residues. Germline CDR1 SGHTA, CDR2 FQGNSA. With V trimmed by 6 bases and J by 7 bases, 11 bases remained unmatched. The CDR3 reads CASRDRAPNGGYTF. CDR3 DNA: TGTGCCAGCAGAGACAGGGCCCCGAACGGTGGCTACACCTTC. Filled out from reference TRBV7-2 and TRBJ1-2, the complete variable domain reads GAGVSQSPSNKVTEKGKDVELRCDPISGHTALYWYRQSLGQGLEFLIYFQGNSAPDKSGLPSDRFSAERTGGSVSTLTIQRTQQEDSAVYLCASRDRAPNGGYTFGSGTRLTVV.

This chain uses TRBV19 with TRBJ2-2; D unresolved. Trimming cost V 6 bases and J 6 bases, with 5 bases left between them. This CDR3 has 11 residues. The germline V gene has CDR1 LNHDA and CDR2 SQIVND (reference sequence). The CDR3 DNA follows: TGTGCCAGTAGGGTCTCCGGGGAGCTGTTTTTT. Its translation is CASRVSGELFF.

This clonotype was recorded many times. The CDR3 DNA reads as TGTGCGGCGGGGTTCGACTATGGCTACACCTTC. It is translated as CAAGFDYGYTF. The chain is built from TRBV19 and TRBJ1-2; no definite D call. Germline V gene lookup returns CDR1 LNHDA and CDR2 SQIVND (reference sequence). The CDR3 extends over 11 amino acids. The whole variable domain, filled in from reference TRBV19 and TRBJ1-2, reads DGGITQSPKYLFRKEGQNVTLSCEQNLNHDAMYWYRQDPGQGLRLIYYSQIVNDFQKGDIAEGYSVSREKKESFPLTVTSAQKNPTAFYLCAAGFDYGYTFGSGTRLTVV.

A note on this clonotype: In this CDR3 the conserved last residue, phenylalanine or tryptophan, is missing, so a read error is likely. The chain is built from TRBV11-1 and TRBJ2-5, with 8 bases that match TRBD2. Germline V CDR1 and CDR2: SGHAT, FQDESV (reference sequence). The CDR3 has 17 amino acids. CDR3 DNA sequence: TGTGTCACCAGCAGAGCACTAGCGGAGCTCTACCAAGAGACCCAGTACGTC. This translates into CVTSRALAELYQETQYV.

On this clonotype: A far larger clone is off by one base, so a read error is likely. The chain is built from TRBV6-1 and TRBJ2-5; tentatively, D is TRBD1 (6 bases). This CDR3 region has 16 residues. V was pared by 6 bases and J by 1 base, with 18 bases between. Germline values: CDR1 MNHNS, CDR2 SASEGT. CDR3 nucleotides: TGTGCCAGCAGCCCAAACCTGGACAGCACCCAAGAGACCCAGTACTTC. It translates to CASSPNLDSTQETQYF.